The clone carrying this T cell receptor (beta chain) was detected once. Peripheral blood and lesional scalp punch biopsies were taken from alopecia areata patients. Trimming cost V 5 bases and J 6 bases, with 17 bases left between them. CDR3 length: 16 amino acids. Germline CDR1 SNHLY, CDR2 FYNNEI. The data belong to a study of CD8+ T cells in alopecia areata. Sequencing relied on a cDNA template that was reverse transcribed from extracted RNA. Clones were read by immunoSEQ multiplex PCR, and TCRdb kept only the in-frame ones, dropping some. The table lists under 300,000 clones, 65% to 70% of them singletons.

The sequenced sample was CD4+ T cells sorted from blood, obtained at week 0. The J gene is TRBJ1-6, the V gene TRBV2; no definite D call. The TCR was taken from a human donor with alopecia areata. The CDR3 coding sequence is TGTGCCAGCAGTAGACTCTCCCAATGGGGTAATTCACCCCTCCACTTT. Amino acids: CASSRLSQWGNSPLHF.